Below, 23 T cell receptor beta chains from the same sample are listed, as sequenced in a study of blood T cell repertoires in COVID-19. Generated by immunoSEQ multiplex PCR, the TCRdb table keeps only in-frame clones and is missing some. The table lists 200,000 or so clones, less than 85% of them singletons. The sample taken for sequencing was peripheral blood. The receptors here all came from a woman aged 65 to 85 with acute or convalescent COVID-19.

CDR3 DNA sequence: TGTGCCAGCAGCCTAATTAGCGGGTTTGGGGAGCAGTACTTC. Translation gives CASSLISGFGEQYF. V is TRBV3-1 (or the pseudogene TRBV3-2) and J is TRBJ2-7; 7 bases line up with TRBD2. The CDR3 has 14 amino acids. Germline V CDR1 and CDR2: LGHDT, YNNKEL (reference sequence). V shed 4 bases and J 7 bases; nucleotides not matched to a gene: 10.

The rearrangement joins TRBV10-3 to TRBJ2-3, with 12 bases lining up with TRBD2. This CDR3 is 16 amino acids long. Germline CDR1 and CDR2: ENHRY and SYGVKD. V dropped 6 bases and J dropped 2; count of bases not matched to a gene: 6. In nucleotides, the CDR3 is TGTGCCATCAGGGGCAGGACTAGCGGGACCACAGATACGCAGTATTTT. Translated: CAIRGRTSGTTDTQYF.

The gene calls are TRBV2 and TRBJ1-3, with D possibly matching TRBD1 (6 bases). Trimming left V 7 bases short and J 3 bases short, with 13 bases between. Per the germline V gene, CDR1 is SNHLY and CDR2 is FYNNEI. The CDR3 length is 14 residues. For the CDR3, the DNA is TGTGCCAGCACCACCGGGACAAGTGGAAACACCATATATTTT. Amino acids: CASTTGTSGNTIYF.

This sequence joins TRBV13 and TRBJ2-1, with TRBD2 identical over 10 bases. This CDR3 has 17 amino acids. Per germline, CDR1 PRHDT and CDR2 FYEKMQ (reference sequence). V trimming: 3 bases; J trimming: 3 bases; junction bases outside the gene matches: 8. In DNA form, the CDR3 reads TGTGCCAGCAGCTTCGACCAACTAGCGGGAATCTACAATGAGCAGTTCTTC. This codes for CASSFDQLAGIYNEQFF.

The CDR3 nucleotides read TGTGCCAGCAGCACCCTCAGGGAGGGGAACTATGGCTACACCTTC. Its protein product is CASSTLREGNYGYTF. This chain links TRBV3-1 (or the pseudogene TRBV3-2) with TRBJ1-2, with D possibly TRBD1 on 5 matching bases. The CDR3 has 15 residues. Trimming shortened V by 5 bases and J by 2 bases, and 15 bases separated the two germline ends. CDR1 is LGHDT, CDR2 YNNKEL, per germline (reference sequence).

V and J are TRBV5-5 and TRBJ2-1; D is possibly TRBD2 (6 bases). Germline assignment: CDR1 SGHKS and CDR2 YYEKEE (reference sequence). The CDR3 covers 15 residues. Trimming stripped 1 base from V and 6 bases from J, with 14 bases between. CDR3 bases: TGTGCCAGCAGCTTGTCGGACTCGGGGGTCAATGAGCAGTTCTTC. It is translated as CASSLSDSGVNEQFF.

At least ten counts were recorded for this clone. The rearrangement uses TRBV30 and TRBJ2-2; TRBD1 might be the D (6 bases). V lost 0 bases and J lost 7, with 18 bases in between. Per the germline V gene, CDR1 is GTSNPN and CDR2 is SVGIG (reference sequence). This CDR3 contains 16 residues. The CDR3 DNA is TGTGCCTGGAGTGTAGACAGGACCCCCGGAGGCGGGGAGCTGTTTTTT. Protein sequence: CAWSVDRTPGGGELFF. The full variable domain, completed using reference TRBV30 and TRBJ2-2, is SQTIHQWPATLVQPVGSPLSLECTVEGTSNPNLYWYRQAAGRGLQLLFYSVGIGQISSEVPQNLSASRPQDRQFILSSKKLLLSDSGFYLCAWSVDRTPGGGELFFGEGSRLTVL.

The CDR3 reads CASSERITGAGWDTQYF. DNA for the CDR3: TGTGCCAGCAGTGAAAGGATTACGGGAGCCGGATGGGATACGCAGTATTTT. The chain joins TRBV6-1 to TRBJ2-3; D perhaps matches TRBD2 (6 bases). The V gene's germline CDR1 is MNHNS and CDR2 SASEGT. The V end was cut by 2 bases, the J end by 6 bases, with 21 bases between. The CDR3 sequence is 17 residues long.

This clone was found once. This chain connects TRBV19 to TRBJ2-1, with a possible D match to TRBD2 (6 bases). In germline, CDR1 is LNHDA, CDR2 SQIVND (reference sequence). The CDR3 covers 14 residues. The V and J ends lost 4 bases and 5 bases respectively, with 12 bases between them. CDR3 amino acids: CASSRSGSNNEQFF. The DNA for the CDR3 is TGTGCCAGTAGTAGGAGCGGGTCTAACAATGAGCAGTTCTTC.

This chain connects TRBV10-1 to TRBJ2-2; 8 nucleotides match TRBD1. Germline V lookup: CDR1 WNHNN, CDR2 SYGVQD (reference sequence). The length of the CDR3 is 17 residues. V dropped 3 bases and J dropped 1; count of bases not matched to a gene: 7. CDR3 sequence: CASSDPSGTGNTGELFF. CDR3 nucleotides: TGCGCCAGCAGTGATCCCTCCGGGACAGGGAACACCGGGGAGCTGTTTTTT.

The gene calls are TRBV7-3 and TRBJ2-1, with D unresolved. The CDR3 contains 15 residues. V lost 4 bases and J 3 bases, leaving 13 bases between the germline ends. The V gene's germline CDR1 is SGHTA and CDR2 FQGTGA. The CDR3: CASSYALTNYNEQFF. The CDR3 region has the DNA TGTGCCAGCAGCTACGCCTTGACAAACTACAATGAGCAGTTCTTC.

Comment on this clone: A single base separates this from a much larger clone, so it may be a read error. This chain links TRBV19 with TRBJ1-2, with D possibly matching TRBD1 (6 bases). The CDR3 extends over 16 amino acids. Trimming took off 4 bases at V and 0 bases at J, with 15 bases between the two ends. The germline V gene encodes CDR1 LNHDA and CDR2 SQIVND (reference sequence). The CDR3 is CASSKGEQGSNYGYTF. The CDR3 bases are TGTGCCAGTAGTAAGGGGGAACAGGGATCTAACTATGGCTACACCTTC.

J is TRBJ1-2 and V is TRBV10-2, with 11 bases that match TRBD1. After removal of 7 bases from V and 6 bases from J, the junction contained 7 bases not matched to a gene. Germline assignment: CDR1 WSHSY and CDR2 SAAADI. The CDR3 is 14 amino acids. DNA for the CDR3: TGCGCCAGCACCCCAAGGGGACAGGGGGATGGCTACACCTTC. Translation: CASTPRGQGDGYTF.

V usage is TRBV28 and J usage is TRBJ2-7; 12 bases line up with TRBD2. The germline gives CDR1 MDHEN, CDR2 SYDVKM. This CDR3 comprises 17 residues. The trim removed 5 bases at V and 2 bases at J, leaving 10 bases unmatched. CDR3 sequence: CASSKPSLAGGTYEQYF. The CDR3 DNA follows: TGTGCCAGCAGTAAGCCCTCACTAGCGGGAGGAACCTACGAGCAGTACTTC. Full variable domain (remainder filled in from reference TRBV28 and TRBJ2-7): DVKVTQSSRYLVKRTGEKVFLECVQDMDHENMFWYRQDPGLGLRLIYFSYDVKMKEKGDIPEGYSVSREKKERFSLILESASTNQTSMYLCASSKPSLAGGTYEQYFGPGTRLTVT.

The chain uses TRBV11-3 and TRBJ2-7; possible D gene TRBD1, 6 bases. Trimming cost V 1 base and J 5 bases, with 12 bases left between them. Germline loops: CDR1 SGHNT, CDR2 YENEEA. The CDR3 sequence is 14 residues long. The CDR3 bases are TGTGCCAGCAGCTTAGGCCACAGGGTCCACGAGCAGTACTTC. This gives the protein CASSLGHRVHEQYF. Based on the CDR3 plus reference TRBV11-3 and TRBJ2-7, the full variable domain is EAGVVQSPRYKIIEKKQPVAFWCNPISGHNTLYWYLQNLGQGPELLIRYENEEAVDDSQLPKDRFSAERLKGVDSTLKIQPAELGDSAVYLCASSLGHRVHEQYFGPGTRLTVT.

The V gene is TRBV2, the J gene TRBJ2-7; 10 bases are shared with TRBD1. Losses at the gene ends were 6 bases for V and 6 bases for J; bases not matched to a gene: 8. Germline-derived CDR1 and CDR2 are SNHLY and FYNNEI. This CDR3 has 14 amino acids. DNA for the CDR3: TGTGCCAGCAGAACCGGGACAGGGGCGATCGAGCAGTACTTC. Protein sequence: CASRTGTGAIEQYF.

The V and J genes are TRBV5-4 and TRBJ2-7; tentative D call: TRBD1 (6 bases). The CDR3 is made up of 12 amino acids. V lost 0 bases, J lost 9 bases, and 10 bases lay in between. CDR1 and CDR2 (germline): SGHNT, YYREEE (reference sequence). CDR3 in DNA: TGTGCCAGCAGCTTGGGGAGGACAGCGCAGTACTTC. Its translation is CASSLGRTAQYF.

The V call is TRBV2, the J call TRBJ2-1; no definite D call. V was shortened by 6 bases and J by 0 bases, with 9 bases between the two germline ends. Germline V lookup: CDR1 SNHLY, CDR2 FYNNEI. The CDR3 loop spans 14 amino acids. CDR3 region: CASRGDGSYNEQFF. CDR3 DNA sequence: TGTGCCAGCAGGGGCGATGGCTCCTACAATGAGCAGTTCTTC.

The V call is TRBV5-5, the J call TRBJ1-4; D not certain. The CDR3 sequence is 13 residues long. CDR1 is SGHKS, CDR2 YYEKEE, per germline (reference sequence). V was clipped by 7 bases and J by 5 bases, with 12 bases between them. CDR3 nucleotides: TGTGCCAGCGCCAGAGAGGTGAATGAAAAACTGTTTTTT. Amino acid sequence: CASAREVNEKLFF.

The CDR3 loop is CASSWDSGETQYF. In DNA form, the CDR3 reads TGCGCCAGCAGCTGGGACAGCGGAGAGACCCAGTACTTC. The chain uses TRBV5-1 and TRBJ2-5, with 7 bases that match TRBD1. The CDR3 covers 13 residues. In germline, CDR1 is SGHRS, CDR2 YFSETQ. V lost 3 bases and J lost 4; bases outside the gene matches: 3.

The chain has TRBV6-6 and TRBJ2-5, with 14 bases aligning to TRBD2. Per the germline V gene, CDR1 is MNHNY and CDR2 is SVGAGI (reference sequence). Losses at the gene ends were 7 bases for V and 3 bases for J; bases not matched to a gene: 4. The CDR3 is made up of 15 amino acids. The CDR3 bases are TGTGCCAGCACCTTGGGACTAGCGGGAGAAGAGACCCAGTACTTC. This gives the protein CASTLGLAGEETQYF.

The V and J genes are TRBV3-1 (or the pseudogene TRBV3-2) and TRBJ1-5; D remains ambiguous. The V end was cut by 0 bases, the J end by 4 bases, with 4 bases between. CDR1 and CDR2 (germline): LGHDT, YNNKEL (reference sequence). The CDR3 runs to 13 residues. CDR3 sequence reads: CASSQDRNQPQHF. CDR3 bases: TGTGCCAGCAGCCAAGACAGAAATCAGCCCCAGCATTTT.

The chain combines TRBV5-4 with TRBJ1-1; the match to TRBD1 covers 7 bases. V was pared by 3 bases and J by 7 bases, with 3 bases of the junction left unmatched. This CDR3 is 12 amino acids long. Per germline, CDR1 SGHNT and CDR2 YYREEE (reference sequence). CDR3 nucleotides: TGTGCCAGCAGCTCGACAGGGATTGAAGCTTTCTTT. Protein product: CASSSTGIEAFF. Full variable domain (rest looked up from reference TRBV5-4 and TRBJ1-1): ETGVTQSPTHLIKTRGQQVTLRCSSQSGHNTVSWYQQALGQGPQFIFQYYREEENGRGNFPPRFSGLQFPNYSSELNVNALELDDSALYLCASSSTGIEAFFGQGTRLTVV.